This T cell receptor beta chain was identified in a study of cytomegalovirus exposure and HLA in healthy donors. Findings of the study overall: The listing of some 170 TCR beta chains classed them as cytomegalovirus-associated.

Researchers ran the PCR with 60 Vbeta and 13 Jbeta primers. The repertoire was sequenced with immunoSEQ multiplex PCR; TCRdb's copy has only in-frame clones and lacks some. The repertoire table contains about 100,000 clones. As concerns this clone: What it binds is unknown.

The source is a girl aged 5-17 years in good health and CMV-seropositive. The sample was PBMCs.

The CDR3 reads CASSLTSGVTYEQYV. The CDR3 region has the DNA TGTGCCAGCAGCTTAACTAGCGGGGTTACCTACGAGCAGTACGTC. The rearrangement links TRBV7-2 to TRBJ2-7, with 10 positions matching TRBD2. The CDR3 is 15 amino acids. With V trimmed by 2 bases and J by 2 bases, 3 bases remained unmatched. Germline CDR1 is SGHTA and CDR2 is FQGNSA.